These 23 T cell receptor beta chains were all obtained from the same sample, sequenced in a study of blood T cells in healthy people across ages. Primed by a sample-barcoded 5' primer and a J-beta primer mix, a second PCR proceeded for about 7 to 11 cycles. MiXCR, applied by TCRdb to the 5' RACE reads, yields one record per CDR3 protein. The sample carries about 2 million distinct CDR3 sequences, less than 50% recorded once. The sequenced material came from blood. The receptors were sampled from a middle-aged woman in good health.

CDR3 nucleotide sequence: TGTGCCAGCAGCCACCATACGGAGGAGGTCGGGGATGAGCAGTTCTTC. It translates to CASSHHTEEVGDEQFF. This chain links TRBV4-2 with TRBJ2-1, with a possible D match to TRBD2 (5 bases). This CDR3 has 16 amino acids. V was pared by 3 bases and J by 8 bases, with 20 bases between. CDR1 is LGHNA and CDR2 is YNFKEQ in the germline V gene.

The genes are TRBV28 and TRBJ2-5; 8 bases align to TRBD1. This CDR3 is 15 amino acids long. Germline values: CDR1 MDHEN, CDR2 SYDVKM. V lost 5 bases, J lost 0 bases, and 5 bases stayed unmatched. The CDR3 spells CASSLRDRNQETQYF. CDR3 DNA sequence: TGTGCCAGCAGTCTCCGGGACAGGAACCAAGAGACCCAGTACTTC.

As to this clonotype: At one boundary the junction diverges from the germline segment, which might be a read error. This chain links TRBV27 with TRBJ1-2, with D unclear. This CDR3 is 15 amino acids long. Per germline, CDR1 MNHEY and CDR2 SMNVEV (reference sequence). CDR3 DNA sequence: TGTACCAGCAGACGCGATGCGGTAGGGTTCGATGGCCACACCTTC. This encodes CTSRRDAVGFDGHTF.

This clonotype was counted between two and nine times. CDR3 residues: CSAPRLETQYF. The CDR3 nucleotides are TGCAGTGCTCCGCGGTTGGAGACCCAGTACTTC. The chain has TRBV20-1 and TRBJ2-7; D ambiguous. The better agreement between TRBJ2-5 and the DNA end casts doubt on the J call. CDR3 size: 11 residues. CDR1 is DFQATT and CDR2 is SNEGSKA in the germline V gene (reference sequence).

The V call is TRBV9, the J call TRBJ2-7, with 9 bases matching TRBD2. J gave up 1 base and V 3 bases, and 8 bases lay outside the gene matches. Germline V lookup: CDR1 SGDLS, CDR2 YYNGEE. The CDR3 extends over 16 amino acids. This chain's CDR3 is CASSGGSGGRSYEQYF. The CDR3 DNA follows: TGTGCCAGCAGCGGGGGAAGCGGGGGGCGGTCCTACGAGCAGTACTTC.

J is TRBJ2-5 and V is TRBV5-1, with TRBD2 identical over 7 bases. CDR1 is SGHRS and CDR2 is YFSETQ in the germline V gene. V shed 1 base and J 4 bases; nucleotides not matched to a gene: 7. This CDR3 contains 15 residues. In DNA form, the CDR3 reads TGCGCCAGCAGCTTGTTTGCAACGGGAGGAGAGACCCAGTACTTC. Protein: CASSLFATGGETQYF.

This clonotype was observed a handful of times. The chain employs TRBV11-2 and TRBJ2-7; D call uncertain. The germline V and J ends were trimmed by 6 bases and 4 bases, with 10 bases remaining between them. CDR3 size: 12 residues. The germline gives CDR1 SGHAT, CDR2 FQNNGV. The chain's CDR3 is CASRGSAYEQYF. CDR3 nucleotides: TGTGCCAGCAGGGGCTCCGCGTACGAGCAGTACTTC.

About this clonotype itself: A single base separates this from a much larger clone, so it may be a read error. CDR3 in amino acids: CTSSLDLEQYF. Written as DNA, the CDR3 is TGTACCAGCAGCTTAGACCTCGAGCAGTACTTC. The genes are TRBV7-9 and TRBJ2-5, with D hard to call. The J call may not be correct, given that the DNA end is closer to TRBJ2-7. This CDR3 comprises 11 residues. Per germline, CDR1 SEHNR and CDR2 FQNEAQ (reference sequence).

The chain combines TRBV20-1 with TRBJ2-1; 11 positions match TRBD2. The V and J ends lost 3 bases and 4 bases, in that order; junction bases with no gene match: 8. The CDR3 is 16 residues long. CDR1 is DFQATT, CDR2 SNEGSKA, per germline (reference sequence). CDR3 DNA sequence: TGCAGTGCTAGCCAGCCTAGCGGGGGGCCTTACAATGAGCAGTTCTTC. It translates to CSASQPSGGPYNEQFF.

This clonotype was recorded a few times. V and J are TRBV20-1 and TRBJ2-1; 9 nucleotides line up with TRBD2. The CDR3 consists of 15 residues. Per germline, CDR1 DFQATT and CDR2 SNEGSKA (reference sequence). Trimming took 1 base from V and 2 from J; bases not matched to a gene: 3. The CDR3 region is CSARGAGGPYNEQFF. The CDR3 DNA reads TGCAGTGCTAGAGGAGCGGGGGGACCCTACAATGAGCAGTTCTTC.

The chain uses TRBV4-1 and TRBJ2-1; no firm D call. This CDR3 comprises 13 residues. Per the germline V gene, CDR1 is MGHRA and CDR2 is YSYEKL. The V end was cut by 3 bases, the J end by 6 bases, with 9 bases between. CDR3 nucleotides: TGCGCCAGCAGCCATCCCAGCCGCAATGAGCAGTTCTTC. Residues: CASSHPSRNEQFF.

This clonotype came up a few times. The CDR3 DNA sequence: TGTGCCAGCACCTTACAGGGTCTTACTACCTATGGCTACACCTTC. It encodes CASTLQGLTTYGYTF. The chain carries TRBV2 and TRBJ1-2; a weak D match, TRBD1 (6 bases). Per germline, CDR1 SNHLY and CDR2 FYNNEI. The CDR3 length is 15 residues. V was pared by 7 bases and J by 4 bases, with 19 bases between.

This clonotype was seen a few times. The chain is built from TRBV20-1 and TRBJ1-2; a weak D match, TRBD1 (5 bases). The CDR3 has 14 amino acids. Trimming removed 5 bases at V and 6 bases at J, with 19 bases between. Per the germline V gene, CDR1 is DFQATT and CDR2 is SNEGSKA (reference sequence). Here the CDR3 DNA reads TGCAGTGCTCACCGAATAGACAGCGACGATGGCTACACCTTC. Translating it yields CSAHRIDSDDGYTF.

This clonotype was counted only a few times. The chain joins TRBV5-1 to TRBJ2-3; TRBD2 aligns across 7 bases. This CDR3 is built from 17 residues. CDR1 SGHRS and CDR2 YFSETQ come from the germline V gene. V was pared by 0 bases and J by 4 bases, with 11 bases of the junction left unmatched. The CDR3: CASSLATLSGFSDTQYF. CDR3 nucleotides: TGCGCCAGCAGCTTGGCTACCCTTAGCGGGTTCTCAGATACGCAGTATTTT.

The chain recombines TRBV29-1 with TRBJ2-7, with 8 bases lining up with TRBD2. This CDR3 is built from 14 residues. Germline values: CDR1 SQVTM, CDR2 ANQGSEA. Trimming took 6 bases from V and 3 from J; bases not matched to a gene: 10. The CDR3 loop is CSVLGVAGIYEQYF. The CDR3 DNA sequence: TGCAGCGTCTTAGGGGTAGCGGGGATCTACGAGCAGTACTTC.

The gene calls are TRBV7-2 and TRBJ2-7, with a tentative D call TRBD1 (6 bases). The CDR3 runs 14 residues. The germline gives CDR1 SGHTA, CDR2 FQGNSA. Trimming removed 5 bases at V and 6 bases at J, with 17 bases between. DNA for the CDR3: TGTGCCAGCAGCCCCGGGACACCCGGACCCGAGCAGTACTTC. This translates into CASSPGTPGPEQYF.

The genes are TRBV27 and TRBJ2-1, with D uncertain. The CDR3 consists of 15 residues. The V and J ends lost 2 bases and 5 bases respectively, with 13 bases between them. The germline CDR1 and CDR2 sequences are MNHEY and SMNVEV (reference sequence). CDR3: CASSLNTPVDNEQFF. The CDR3, as DNA: TGTGCCAGCAGTTTAAACACCCCCGTCGACAATGAGCAGTTCTTC.

The V call is TRBV7-9, the J call TRBJ2-5, with 8 positions matching TRBD2. The CDR3 extends over 13 amino acids. Germline V gene sequence: CDR1 SEHNR, CDR2 FQNEAQ (reference sequence). V lost 8 bases and J lost 1; bases outside the gene matches: 3. CDR3 sequence reads: CASDLAGQETQYF. The CDR3 region has the DNA TGTGCCAGCGACCTAGCGGGCCAAGAGACCCAGTACTTC.

This chain connects TRBV9 to TRBJ2-1; D gene uncertain. Trimming pared 7 bases from V and 5 bases from J, leaving 16 bases between. Germline V lookup: CDR1 SGDLS, CDR2 YYNGEE. This CDR3 spans 14 amino acids. In DNA form, the CDR3 reads TGTGCCAGCGGAGTGGGCACGAGAAACAATGAGCAGTTCTTC. This encodes CASGVGTRNNEQFF.

As regards this clonotype: A read error may account for a junction end that differs from germline. The chain links TRBV7-2 to TRBJ2-3; no clear D. Per the germline V gene, CDR1 is SGHTA and CDR2 is FQGNSA. This CDR3 has 12 amino acids. CDR3 DNA: TGTGCCAGCAGTCCTTTCACAGATGCGCAGTATTTT. Translation gives CASSPFTDAQYF.

This clonotype occurred a few times. This chain connects TRBV12-3 or TRBV12-4 to TRBJ2-7; 7 bases are shared with TRBD2. Trimming took 6 bases from V and 3 from J; bases not matched to a gene: 11. This CDR3 comprises 15 residues. The CDR3 region has the DNA TGTGCCAGCAGCAGAGACCTCGGGGGGAACTACGAGCAGTACTTC. Its translation is CASSRDLGGNYEQYF.

The sample holds a few counts of this clonotype. This chain connects TRBV19 to TRBJ2-7, with a tentative D call TRBD1 (6 bases). In germline, CDR1 is LNHDA, CDR2 SQIVND (reference sequence). The CDR3 covers 16 residues. The V end was cut by 5 bases, the J end by 0 bases, with 17 bases between. The CDR3 sequence is CASSLRLGALSYEQYF. The CDR3 DNA follows: TGTGCCAGTAGTCTAAGACTGGGGGCCCTCTCCTACGAGCAGTACTTC. The full variable domain, with the rest looked up from reference TRBV19 and TRBJ2-7, is DGGITQSPKYLFRKEGQNVTLSCEQNLNHDAMYWYRQDPGQGLRLIYYSQIVNDFQKGDIAEGYSVSREKKESFPLTVTSAQKNPTAFYLCASSLRLGALSYEQYFGPGTRLTVT.

CDR3 loop: CASSEGLAGGELFF. As DNA, the CDR3 is TGTGCCAGCAGCGAGGGACTAGCTGGCGGGGAGCTGTTTTTT. The genes are TRBV9 and TRBJ2-2; TRBD2 aligns across 9 bases. The germline V gene has CDR1 SGDLS and CDR2 YYNGEE. The CDR3 covers 14 residues. With 3 bases clipped from V and 7 bases from J, the junction kept 4 bases outside the gene matches.